One sample yielded the 18 T cell receptor beta chains listed below, sequenced in a study of shared clonotypes between healthy human individuals. The assay was immunoSEQ multiplex PCR, and TCRdb's table has in-frame clones only and misses some. The data contain about 600,000 clones, almost 97% of them singletons. The specimen was naive CD4+ T cells sorted from blood. Indicated subset: CD45RA+ positively selected. The receptors here all came from a woman aged 30 to 39 in good health.

The V call is TRBV29-1, the J call TRBJ2-5; D uncertain. Germline CDR1 SQVTM, CDR2 ANQGSEA. This CDR3 has 15 residues. The germline V and J ends were trimmed by 0 bases and 2 bases, with 13 bases remaining between them. The CDR3 DNA is TGCAGCGTTGAAGATCTCTCAGGTACGCAAGAGACCCAGTACTTC. Its translation is CSVEDLSGTQETQYF.

The J gene is TRBJ1-5, the V gene TRBV19, with D perhaps matching TRBD1 (6 bases). The ends were cut back, 5 bases at V and 6 bases at J, with 17 bases in the middle. Germline V lookup: CDR1 LNHDA, CDR2 SQIVND (reference sequence). CDR3 length equals 15 residues. The CDR3 region is CASSVRPGVGQPQHF. CDR3 bases: TGTGCCAGTAGTGTAAGACCAGGGGTGGGTCAGCCCCAGCATTTT.

The chain couples TRBV7-9 to TRBJ1-3; 8 nucleotides agree with TRBD1. CDR3 size: 15 residues. From germline, CDR1 is SEHNR and CDR2 FQNEAQ (reference sequence). V shed 8 bases, J shed 4 bases, and the junction held 10 bases outside the gene matches. This CDR3 is CASLSTGGFGNTIYF. Written as DNA, the CDR3 is TGTGCCAGCTTATCTACAGGGGGATTCGGAAACACCATATATTTT. Variable domain in full (rest from reference TRBV7-9 and TRBJ1-3): DTGVSQNPRHKITKRGQNVTFRCDPISEHNRLYWYRQTLGQGPEFLTYFQNEAQLEKSRLLSDRFSAERPKGSFSTLEIQRTEQGDSAMYLCASLSTGGFGNTIYFGEGSWLTVV.

The chain uses TRBV7-9 and TRBJ2-1, with no clear D. Germline assignment: CDR1 SEHNR and CDR2 FQNEAQ (reference sequence). Trimming took off 4 bases at V and 5 bases at J, with 6 bases between the two ends. The CDR3 covers 12 residues. In DNA, the CDR3 is TGTGCCAGCAGCTCCATTAACAATGAGCAGTTCTTC. It specifies CASSSINNEQFF.

The rearrangement joins TRBV6-1 to TRBJ1-5, with D uncertain. V lost 2 bases and J 11 bases, leaving 13 bases between the germline ends. The CDR3 has 13 amino acids. Germline lookup yields CDR1 MNHNS and CDR2 SASEGT. CDR3 DNA: TGTGCCAGCAGTGAAACAGTTCCCCCGGCCCAGCATTTT. It yields the protein CASSETVPPAQHF.

This chain uses TRBV5-4 with TRBJ1-5; D not resolved. CDR1 is SGHNT, CDR2 YYREEE, per germline (reference sequence). Trimming pared 0 bases from V and 2 bases from J, leaving 6 bases between. The CDR3 loop spans 14 amino acids. This chain's CDR3 is CASSLDLGNQPQHF. The CDR3 region has the DNA TGTGCCAGCAGCTTGGACCTGGGCAATCAGCCCCAGCATTTT.

A single count supports this clone. This chain connects TRBV19 to TRBJ2-3; TRBD2 matches at 13 bases. Looked up from germline, CDR1 is LNHDA and CDR2 is SQIVND (reference sequence). This CDR3 is 15 amino acids long. V trimming: 5 bases; J trimming: 5 bases; junction bases outside the gene matches: 4. CDR3 protein: CASSGTSGIRDTQYF. The DNA for the CDR3 is TGTGCCAGTAGTGGGACTAGCGGGATCAGAGATACGCAGTATTTT. Based on the CDR3 plus reference TRBV19 and TRBJ2-3, the full variable domain is DGGITQSPKYLFRKEGQNVTLSCEQNLNHDAMYWYRQDPGQGLRLIYYSQIVNDFQKGDIAEGYSVSREKKESFPLTVTSAQKNPTAFYLCASSGTSGIRDTQYFGPGTRLTVL.

This sequence joins TRBV4-1 and TRBJ2-3, with 7 bases matching TRBD2. Trimming took 0 bases from V and 0 from J; bases not matched to a gene: 6. CDR1 and CDR2 (germline): MGHRA, YSYEKL. CDR3 length equals 17 residues. CDR3 sequence: CASSQDQGGGSTDTQYF. In DNA form, the CDR3 reads TGCGCCAGCAGCCAAGATCAAGGCGGGGGAAGCACAGATACGCAGTATTTT.

This rearrangement joins TRBV7-9 to TRBJ2-7; 8 positions match TRBD2. V dropped 7 bases and J dropped 4; count of bases not matched to a gene: 9. Per germline, CDR1 SEHNR and CDR2 FQNEAQ (reference sequence). The CDR3 sequence is 14 residues long. Here the CDR3 reads CASTTGGSMYEQYF. CDR3 bases: TGTGCCAGCACCACGGGGGGGTCCATGTACGAGCAGTACTTC. The entire variable domain, with the rest obtained from reference TRBV7-9 and TRBJ2-7, is as follows: DTGVSQNPRHKITKRGQNVTFRCDPISEHNRLYWYRQTLGQGPEFLTYFQNEAQLEKSRLLSDRFSAERPKGSFSTLEIQRTEQGDSAMYLCASTTGGSMYEQYFGPGTRLTVT.

This clone appeared once. The chain combines TRBV27 with TRBJ2-5; the D is unclear. The V and J ends lost 2 bases and 2 bases respectively, with 12 bases between them. CDR1 and CDR2 from the germline V gene are MNHEY and SMNVEV (reference sequence). This CDR3 comprises 15 residues. In nucleotides, the CDR3 is TGTGCCAGCAGTTTAACCGGGCACACTCAAGAGACCCAGTACTTC. Its protein is CASSLTGHTQETQYF.

V usage is TRBV5-4 and J usage is TRBJ2-3, with D unclear. CDR3 size: 17 residues. CDR1 is SGHNT and CDR2 is YYREEE in the germline V gene (reference sequence). Trimming shortened V by 6 bases and J by 2 bases, and 22 bases separated the two germline ends. The chain's CDR3 is CASISGPDIRSTDTQYF. CDR3 bases: TGTGCCAGCATATCTGGCCCCGACATAAGATCCACAGATACGCAGTATTTT.

The V gene is TRBV9, the J gene TRBJ2-1; no clear D gene. V shed 4 bases and J shed 5 bases, with 10 bases lying between them. The CDR3 runs 13 residues. Germline CDR1 and CDR2: SGDLS and YYNGEE. In DNA, the CDR3 is TGTGCCAGCAGCCTTAACGCGGACAATGAGCAGTTCTTC. Translation gives CASSLNADNEQFF.

The chain carries TRBV19 and TRBJ1-3, with 10 bases aligning to TRBD1. CDR1 is LNHDA and CDR2 is SQIVND in the germline V gene (reference sequence). The CDR3 is 16 amino acids. V shed 6 bases and J 0 bases; nucleotides not matched to a gene: 5. The CDR3 is CASSRGQGNSGNTIYF. Written as DNA, the CDR3 is TGTGCCAGTAGCAGGGGACAGGGGAACTCTGGAAACACCATATATTTT.

This clone was recorded only once. The rearrangement uses TRBV6-5 and TRBJ2-5, with D possibly being TRBD2 (6 bases). The ends were cut back, 5 bases at V and 5 bases at J, with 18 bases in the middle. This CDR3 has 15 residues. The germline gives CDR1 MNHEY, CDR2 SVGAGI. In nucleotides, the CDR3 is TGTGCCAGCAGTAAAAGTTACTTCGGGACTGAGACCCAGTACTTC. Amino acids: CASSKSYFGTETQYF.

This chain joins TRBV9 and TRBJ2-1; 13 bases are shared with TRBD2. V shed 3 bases and J 8 bases; nucleotides not matched to a gene: 2. This CDR3 is 14 amino acids long. The germline gives CDR1 SGDLS, CDR2 YYNGEE. The CDR3 DNA reads as TGTGCCAGCAGCGGGACTAGCGGGAGAGATGAGCAGTTCTTC. Encoded protein: CASSGTSGRDEQFF.

The rearrangement uses TRBV7-9 and TRBJ2-1, with TRBD1 matching 10 bases. The CDR3 is 15 amino acids. Trimming at V came to 10 bases and at J to 4 bases, leaving 10 bases not matched to a gene. Germline V gene data show CDR1 as SEHNR and CDR2 as FQNEAQ (reference sequence). The CDR3 protein is CAILWGDRGYNEQFF. DNA for the CDR3: TGTGCCATCCTATGGGGGGACAGGGGATACAATGAGCAGTTCTTC.

The rearrangement joins TRBV6-5 to TRBJ2-7; TRBD2 matches 13 bases. Germline loops: CDR1 MNHEY, CDR2 SVGAGI. J was trimmed by 2 bases and V by 8 bases; bases with no gene match: 6. This CDR3 spans 15 amino acids. CDR3 protein: CASGAGTSGTYEQYF. CDR3 nucleotide sequence: TGTGCCAGCGGGGCCGGGACTAGCGGGACCTACGAGCAGTACTTC.

The V and J genes are TRBV5-1 and TRBJ2-7, with TRBD2 identical over 9 bases. J was trimmed by 3 bases and V by 4 bases; bases with no gene match: 11. CDR1 is SGHRS and CDR2 is YFSETQ in the germline V gene. This CDR3 has 16 residues. The CDR3 region has the DNA TGCGCCAGCAGCCTTGCAACTAGCGGGTTGGTCTACGAGCAGTACTTC. Encoded protein: CASSLATSGLVYEQYF.